The clone carrying this T cell receptor (beta chain) appeared once. Other DNA sequences in this sample translate to the same CDR3. Germline V gene sequence: CDR1 MGHRA, CDR2 YSYEKL. J lost 4 bases, V lost 3 bases, and 3 bases had no gene match. CDR3 length: 16 amino acids. The record originates from a study of blood T cell repertoires in COVID-19. Study at large: Samples of COVID-19 (acute and convalescent) were obtained from the United States, Italy and Spain. PBMCs, B-cell-depleted T cells, or T cells were the source of the cDNA or gDNA that made up the material.

Per the original data handling: Reference gene primer amplification in the assay estimated nucleated cell counts. Sequencing used immunoSEQ multiplex PCR; TCRdb keeps in-frame clones, though not all of them. The V and J calls and clone size are taken from that table; D and trimming were inferred from the DNA. The sample includes 100,000 to 150,000 clones, 86% of them seen just once. Sequences were obtained from peripheral blood. This clonotype originated in a man between 65 and 80 years old who had recovered from COVID-19. The chain links TRBV4-1 to TRBJ2-1; 13 bases agree with TRBD2. The CDR3 reads CASSQGLAGLYNEQFF. The CDR3 region has the DNA TGCGCCAGCAGCCAGGGACTAGCGGGGCTATACAATGAGCAGTTCTTC.